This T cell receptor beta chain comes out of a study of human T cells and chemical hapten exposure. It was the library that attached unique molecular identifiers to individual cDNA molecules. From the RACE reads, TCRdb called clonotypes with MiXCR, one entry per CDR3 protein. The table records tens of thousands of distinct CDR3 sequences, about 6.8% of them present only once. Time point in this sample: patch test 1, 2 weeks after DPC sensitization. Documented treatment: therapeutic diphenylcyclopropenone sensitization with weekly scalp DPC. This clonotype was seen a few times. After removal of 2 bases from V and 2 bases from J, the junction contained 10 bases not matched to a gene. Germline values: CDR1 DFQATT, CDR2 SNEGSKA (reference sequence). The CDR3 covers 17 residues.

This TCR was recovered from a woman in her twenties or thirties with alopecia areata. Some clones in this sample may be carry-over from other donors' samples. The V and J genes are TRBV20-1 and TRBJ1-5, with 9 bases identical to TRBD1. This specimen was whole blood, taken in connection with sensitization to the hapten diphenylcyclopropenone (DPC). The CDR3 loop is CSARTGTGRMGNQPQHF. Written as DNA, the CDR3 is TGCAGTGCTAGAACCGGGACAGGGAGGATGGGCAATCAGCCCCAGCATTTT.